These T cell receptor beta chains were read from a single sample in a study of CD8+CD57+ T cells in acquired aplastic anemia. Using its own MiXCR run on the reads, TCRdb lists one record per CDR3 protein. The sample has about 250,000 distinct CDR3 sequences, around 45% seen once; the top ten hold 6.5% to 8%. Sequencing was carried out using sorted CD4+, CD8+, or CD8+CD57+ T cells (not recorded which) from PBMCs. Every receptor here comes from a human donor with aplastic anemia. Each CDR3 is given with its conserved first and last residue. The D gene is left open where the match is weak. Clone size is stated in some rows and not others, as once, few, many or a class when expanded.

clone size	V gene	J gene	D gene	CDR3 DNA	CDR3 protein
NA	TRBV9	TRBJ2-7	TRBD2	TGTGCCAGCAGTGCTAGCCATAGCGGGAGATACGAGCAGTACTTC	CASSASHSGRYEQYF
NA	TRBV20-1	TRBJ2-7	NA	TGCAGTGCTAGAAATAGGTACGAGCAGTACTTC	CSARNRYEQYF
NA	TRBV19	TRBJ1-2	TRBD1	TGTGCCACGACGGACAGGGCTTATGGCTACACCTTC	CATTDRAYGYTF
many	TRBV10-3	TRBJ2-2	TRBD2	TGTGCCATCAGTGAGTCGATAGCGGGGGCCGGGAACACCGGGGAGCTGTTTTTT	CAISESIAGAGNTGELFF
once	TRBV12-3/TRBV12-4	TRBJ2-3	NA	TGTGCCAGCAGTTTAATGGGCGGGGTGGGAGGCACAGATACGCAGTATTTT	CASSLMGGVGGTDTQYF
many	TRBV7-9	TRBJ2-1	TRBD2	TGTGCCAGCAGCCAGACTAGCGGGAGGCACAATGAGCAGTTCTTC	CASSQTSGRHNEQFF
NA	TRBV2	TRBJ2-1	NA	TGTGCCAGCAGTGAGGGTCTAGGGCTCTGGGAGCAGTTCTTC	CASSEGLGLWEQFF
many	TRBV28	TRBJ2-7	NA	TGTGCCAGCACTACAGGGGGGGAGGACTACGAGCAGTACTTC	CASTTGGEDYEQYF
many	TRBV5-1	TRBJ1-2	NA	TGCGCCAGCAGCTTTTCCCTCCAGGGCAGTTTGAGGTATGGCTACACCTTC	CASSFSLQGSLRYGYTF
NA	TRBV6-2/TRBV6-3	TRBJ1-5	NA	TGTGCCAGCAGATTAACAGACACCAGATCCAATCAGCCCCAGCATTTT	CASRLTDTRSNQPQHF
many	TRBV15	TRBJ1-6	NA	TGTGCCACCAGCGGCAGGGCTAATTCACCCCTCCACTTT	CATSGRANSPLHF
many	TRBV5-1	TRBJ1-1	TRBD1	TGCGCCAGCAGCCCCGAGGACAGGATGAACACTGAAGCTTTCTTT	CASSPEDRMNTEAFF
NA	TRBV6-4	TRBJ1-6	NA	TGTGCCAGCAGTGACTCGAACGGGGGGACAAATTCACCCCTCCACTTT	CASSDSNGGTNSPLHF
many	TRBV9	TRBJ2-7	TRBD2	TGTGCCAGCAGCGTAGCGGGAGGCCCCTACGAGCAGTACTTC	CASSVAGGPYEQYF
NA	TRBV7-3	TRBJ2-1	TRBD2	TGTGCCAGCAGCGCCTACGGCGGGAGCAACAATGAGCAGTTCTTC	CASSAYGGSNNEQFF
NA	TRBV29-1	TRBJ1-1	TRBD1	TGCAGCGTTAACGGACAGGCAAACACTGAAGCTTTCTTT	CSVNGQANTEAFF
NA	TRBV9	TRBJ2-7	TRBD1	TGTGCCAGCAGCGCCGACCCTGAGGGACAGGGTGACGAGCAGTACTTC	CASSADPEGQGDEQYF
NA	TRBV15	TRBJ1-2	NA	TGTGCCACCAGCAGAGAACTTAGTGATTTGGCAGAAACTAACTATGGCTACACCTTC	CATSRELSDLAETNYGYTF
NA	TRBV2	TRBJ2-7	TRBD2	TGTGCCAGCAGTGAAGTTAGCGGGGCCGCCTACGAGCAGTACTTC	CASSEVSGAAYEQYF
many	TRBV19	TRBJ2-7	NA	TGTGCCAGTAGTTTCAGGGGCCAGTTCCACGAGCAGTACTTC	CASSFRGQFHEQYF
NA	TRBV5-1	TRBJ2-1	NA	TGCGCCAGCAGCTTGGAGGGAATGGTCACCTACAATGAGCAGTTCTTC	CASSLEGMVTYNEQFF
NA	TRBV9	TRBJ1-3	NA	TGTGCCAGCAGCGGTGGACAGTTTTTGGGCTCTGGAAACACCATATATTTT	CASSGGQFLGSGNTIYF
many	TRBV15	TRBJ2-1	NA	TGTGCCACCAGCAGAGCGGGACCCGACACGACTTTTTCGCAGTTCTTC	CATSRAGPDTTFSQFF
NA	TRBV12-3/TRBV12-4	TRBJ1-5	NA	TGTGCCAGCAGTTTCCCAGGGGTAGGTCAGCCCCAGCATTTT	CASSFPGVGQPQHF
many	TRBV25-1	TRBJ1-1	TRBD1	TGTGCCAGCAGTGAAGACCTCTTTGACAGGGGGAACACTGAAGCTTTCTTT	CASSEDLFDRGNTEAFF
many	TRBV29-1	TRBJ2-1	NA	TGCAGCGTTGAAGGAGGGCAGTCTCTTCTTTACAATGAGCAGTTCTTC	CSVEGGQSLLYNEQFF
many	TRBV5-1	TRBJ2-1	TRBD1	TGCGCCAGCAGCAACGGGACAGTAGTCGGCAATGAGCAGTTCTTC	CASSNGTVVGNEQFF
NA	TRBV20-1	TRBJ2-7	TRBD2	TGCAGTGCTCGCGGGACTAGCGGGGTCTACGAGCAGTACTTC	CSARGTSGVYEQYF
many	TRBV12-3/TRBV12-4	TRBJ2-2	NA	TGTGCCAGCAGTTTGCACACTTCGAACACCGGGGAGCTGTTTTTT	CASSLHTSNTGELFF
once	TRBV10-3	TRBJ1-2	TRBD1	TGTGCCATCAGTCAGGGGGACTATGGCTACACCTTC	CAISQGDYGYTF
NA	TRBV19	TRBJ2-7	NA	TGTGCCAGTAGTACTATATCCTCCTACGAGCAGTACTTC	CASSTISSYEQYF
once	TRBV4-2	TRBJ2-1	NA	TGTGCCAGCAGCCAGGAACTCGGCCAACCCAATGAGCAGTTCTTC	CASSQELGQPNEQFF
NA	TRBV9	TRBJ2-2	NA	TGTGCCAGCAGTAGCCTTGGACAGAGAGGATACGGGGAGCTGTTTTTT	CASSSLGQRGYGELFF
NA	TRBV6-5	TRBJ1-2	NA	TGTGCCAGCAGTTACTCAGGTGGGAGTGGCGATCTTCGGGGCTACACCTTC	CASSYSGGSGDLRGYTF
NA	TRBV15	TRBJ2-7	NA	TGTGCCACCAGCAGAGCGACAGCTACACATAGGTCCTACGAGCAGTACTTC	CATSRATATHRSYEQYF
once	TRBV20-1	TRBJ2-1	NA	TGCAGTGCTAGGTTCGATGAGCAGTTCTTC	CSARFDEQFF
many	TRBV19	TRBJ1-1	TRBD1	TGTGCCAGTAGTACTCCCCCCGGGACAGCACTTATGAACACTGAAGCTTTCTTT	CASSTPPGTALMNTEAFF
NA	TRBV7-9	TRBJ1-1	NA	TGTGCCAGCAGCGCCGGACAGCTTGAAGCTTTCTTT	CASSAGQLEAFF
NA	TRBV10-3	TRBJ2-1	NA	TGTGCCATCAGTTGGACTAGCGGGGACAGGGGGTACGATGAGCAGTTCTTC	CAISWTSGDRGYDEQFF
NA	TRBV9	TRBJ2-7	NA	TGTGCCAGCAGCGTAGATGGGGCCCAATTCTACGAGCAGTACTTC	CASSVDGAQFYEQYF
NA	TRBV7-3	TRBJ2-2	NA	TGTGCCAGCAGCTTTGGGGGGAACACCGGGGAGCTGTCTTTT	CASSFGGNTGELSF
NA	TRBV15	TRBJ1-5	NA	TGTGCCACCAGCAGAGCAAGACGGGGGAATCATCCCCAGCATTTT	CATSRARRGNHPQHF
many	TRBV4-3	TRBJ2-7	NA	TGCGCCAGCAGCCAAGTCGCAGCGGAGGCCTACGAGCAGTACTTC	CASSQVAAEAYEQYF
NA	TRBV9	TRBJ2-7	NA	TGTGCCAGCAGCCTACGGGACACGGGGGTCTACGAGCAGTACTTC	CASSLRDTGVYEQYF
NA	TRBV6-4	TRBJ2-3	NA	TGTGCCAGCAGTGACGAAGCGGGCACAGATACGCAGTATTTT	CASSDEAGTDTQYF
NA	TRBV7-2	TRBJ1-5	NA	TGTGCCAGCAGCTTGGAAGGGTTCCATCAGCCCCAGCATTTT	CASSLEGFHQPQHF
NA	TRBV2	TRBJ1-1	NA	TGTGCCACCGGGGGGACGAGAACTGAAGCTTTCTTT	CATGGTRTEAFF